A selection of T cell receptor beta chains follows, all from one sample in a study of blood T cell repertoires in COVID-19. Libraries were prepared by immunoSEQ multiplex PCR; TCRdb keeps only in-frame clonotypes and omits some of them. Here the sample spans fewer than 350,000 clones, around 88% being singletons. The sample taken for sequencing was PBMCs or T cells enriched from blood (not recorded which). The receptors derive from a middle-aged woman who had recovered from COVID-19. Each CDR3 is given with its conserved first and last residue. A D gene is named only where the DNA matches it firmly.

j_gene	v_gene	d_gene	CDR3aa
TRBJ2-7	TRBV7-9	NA	CASSHGIDYEQYF
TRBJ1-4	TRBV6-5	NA	CASRPVGGYGEKLFF
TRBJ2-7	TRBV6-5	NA	CASSYRRQVGEQYF
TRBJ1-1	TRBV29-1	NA	CSVDRGRANTEAFF
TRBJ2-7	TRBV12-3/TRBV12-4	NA	CASSLPRGEQYF
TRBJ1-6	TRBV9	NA	CASSVGGANSPLHF
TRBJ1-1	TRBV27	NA	CASKGPSVRWAFF
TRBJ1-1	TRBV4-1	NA	CASSLRGQANTEAFF
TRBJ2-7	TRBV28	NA	CASSQGNSYEQYF
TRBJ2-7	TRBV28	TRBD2	CAAGVTRHEQYF
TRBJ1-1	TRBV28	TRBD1	CASNLDRVSTEAFF
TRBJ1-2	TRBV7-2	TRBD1	CASSSRQGGYGYTF
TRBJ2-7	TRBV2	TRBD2	CASSLQGTSGSSYEQYF
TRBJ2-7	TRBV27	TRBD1	CASSFGQGQYEQYF
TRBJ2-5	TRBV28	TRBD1	CASTTGKETQYF
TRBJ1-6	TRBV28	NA	CASSRVSPLHF
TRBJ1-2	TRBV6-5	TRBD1	CASSYDPEGGAGGYTF
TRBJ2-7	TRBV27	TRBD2	CASSLASTSLYEQYF
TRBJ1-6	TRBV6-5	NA	CASSPGDNSPLHF
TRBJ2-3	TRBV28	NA	CASCLSTDTQYF
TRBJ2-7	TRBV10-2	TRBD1	CASSLGPGGYEQYF
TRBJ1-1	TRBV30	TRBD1	CAWSFAGTGGGEAFF
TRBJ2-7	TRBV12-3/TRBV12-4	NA	CASSLEHYEQYF
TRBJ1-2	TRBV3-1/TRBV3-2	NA	CASSQARGAYGYTF
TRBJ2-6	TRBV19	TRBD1	CATRDRGRVGANVLTF
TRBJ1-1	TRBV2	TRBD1	CASLPGQGNTEAFF
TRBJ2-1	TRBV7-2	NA	CASSPGLATRVGQQFF
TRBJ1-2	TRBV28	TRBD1	CASSHRTGGPNYGYTF
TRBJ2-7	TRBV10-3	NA	CAIRDLTYEQYF
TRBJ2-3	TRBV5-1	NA	CASSLEGGKADTQYF
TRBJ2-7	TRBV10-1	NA	CASSDGIGEQYF
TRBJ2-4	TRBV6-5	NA	CASSLPLGAKNIQYF
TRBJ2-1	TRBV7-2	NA	CASSLDGTYSYNEQFF
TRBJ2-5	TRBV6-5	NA	CASSPSVSQYF
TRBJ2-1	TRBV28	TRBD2	CASSLGSWGERGSYNEQFF
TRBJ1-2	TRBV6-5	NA	CASSYGAAAGYTF
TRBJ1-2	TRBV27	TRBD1	CASSLKSGTGGRRTF
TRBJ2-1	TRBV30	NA	CAWTRQAHNEQFF
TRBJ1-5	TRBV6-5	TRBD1	CASIRGLDQPQHF
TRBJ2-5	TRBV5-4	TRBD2	CASSPRNVGRASETQYF
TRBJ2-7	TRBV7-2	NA	CASRLEPQSYEQYF
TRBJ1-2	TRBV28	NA	CASIPPTGNGYTF
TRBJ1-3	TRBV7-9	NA	CASSLVAGNSGNTIYF
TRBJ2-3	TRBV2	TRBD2	CASRLLAGTDTQYF